This TCR beta chain originates from a study of PD-1 blockade in mismatch repair-deficient tumors. At the level of the study: Patients had approximately 12 mismatch repair-deficient cancer types, all previously treated and progressing. Study-wide findings and caveats: Rapid post-treatment expansion, then contraction, generally preceding radiologic response, marked tumor-resident clones.

All patients were mismatch repair deficient, assessed by either PCR or immunohistochemistry. CDR1 and CDR2 from the germline V gene are GTSNPN and SVGIG (reference sequence). This CDR3 is built from 12 residues. The V end lost 2 bases, the J end lost 9 bases, and 11 bases lay between the germline ends. Libraries were prepared by immunoSEQ multiplex PCR; TCRdb keeps only in-frame clonotypes and omits some of them. The table lists tens of thousands of clones, more than 75% of them singletons. With regard to this clone: The antigen is unknown.

The chain has TRBV30 and TRBJ2-1; D perhaps matches TRBD2 (7 bases). The sequence was collected from an adult with mismatch repair-deficient cancer. The source was peripheral blood, collected 4 weeks after starting pembrolizumab. The CDR3 DNA is TGTGCCTGGAGTCTAAGGGGGGGTGAGCAGTTCTTC. This encodes CAWSLRGGEQFF.